A single sample gave rise to the 8 T cell receptor beta chains below, sequenced in a study of Graves' ophthalmopathy and Graves' hyperthyroidism. Amplified TCR beta CDR3 regions were obtained using RNA transcripts as template. The first-round RT-PCR employed HTBI primers together with the Qiagen OneStep RT-PCR kit. A multiplex PCR was then performed as the second round. Via MiXCR, TCRdb re-called the multiplex PCR reads, giving one row per CDR3 protein. This table has 350,000 to 400,000 distinct CDR3 sequences, about 16% appearing once. Sequenced: peripheral blood. Receptors originate from a woman younger than 30 with stable Graves' hyperthyroidism.

This clonotype appeared a few times. The chain is built from TRBV2 and TRBJ2-3; D might be TRBD2 (5 bases). Germline V gene sequence: CDR1 SNHLY, CDR2 FYNNEI. V was trimmed by 7 bases and J by 6 bases, leaving 14 bases between them. This CDR3 has 13 amino acids. In DNA, the CDR3 is TGTGCCAGCAAGGACCACCCGGGGGATACGCAGTATTTT. It translates to CASKDHPGDTQYF.

Comment on this clonotype: No DNA is shown, since the ends of the CDR3 on it are uncertain; the CDR3 is the one TCRdb lists. The chain carries TRBV2 and TRBJ1-2. The length of the CDR3 is 14 amino acids, counting both ends. CDR1 and CDR2 from the germline V gene are SNHLY and FYNNEI. CDR3 protein: CASRVGLGSYGHTF.

This rearrangement joins TRBV6-1 to TRBJ1-5, with no clear D. The length of the CDR3 is 15 residues. Trimming stripped 5 bases from V and 6 bases from J, with 17 bases between. The germline gives CDR1 MNHNS, CDR2 SASEGT. The CDR3 protein is CASSIGGSMAQPQHF. In DNA form, the CDR3 reads TGTGCCAGCAGTATAGGAGGGAGTATGGCTCAGCCCCAGCATTTT.

The sample holds many counts of this clonotype. The rearrangement uses TRBV5-1 and TRBJ2-2; TRBD2 is a possible D gene (6 bases). V was pared by 3 bases and J by 4 bases, with 13 bases between. This CDR3 has 15 amino acids. Germline CDR1 SGHRS, CDR2 YFSETQ. The CDR3 spells CASSYPGGRTGELFF. In DNA form, the CDR3 reads TGCGCCAGCAGCTACCCCGGGGGTCGCACCGGGGAGCTGTTTTTT.

This clonotype was counted between two and nine times. The chain uses TRBV20-1 and TRBJ1-6, with D possibly matching TRBD1 (5 bases). The CDR3 has 12 amino acids. Trimming took off 6 bases at V and 11 bases at J, with 14 bases between the two ends. Germline CDR1 DFQATT, CDR2 SNEGSKA (reference sequence). CDR3: CSARTDSPPLHF. CDR3 coding DNA: TGCAGTGCCCGAACTGACAGTCCACCCCTCCACTTT.

In its sample, this clonotype was seen many times. This rearrangement joins TRBV6-2 or TRBV6-3 to TRBJ2-7; 8 bases line up with TRBD1. The CDR3 extends over 14 amino acids. J was trimmed by 4 bases and V by 6 bases; bases with no gene match: 8. The germline V gene has CDR1 MNHEY and CDR2 SVGEGT. The CDR3 sequence: CASSQDRAAYEQYF. The CDR3 nucleotides read TGTGCCAGCAGCCAGGACAGGGCGGCGTACGAGCAGTACTTC.

This clonotype has ten or more counts. This chain uses TRBV28 with TRBJ1-6; D not certain. CDR1 and CDR2 from the germline V gene are MDHEN and SYDVKM. V shed 0 bases and J shed 8 bases, with 8 bases lying between them. The CDR3 is 14 residues long. The chain's CDR3 is CASSLWGKDSPLHF. CDR3 nucleotide sequence: TGTGCCAGCAGTTTATGGGGGAAAGATTCACCCCTCCACTTT.

In regard to this clonotype: Since the CDR3 does not end with the conserved phenylalanine or tryptophan, this likely comes from a read error. It is unclear where the CDR3 begins or ends on the DNA, so no DNA is shown, and the CDR3 is as TCRdb lists it. The chain has TRBV6-1 and TRBJ1-2; the D call of TRBD1 is as the table states it, not checked on the DNA. Inclusive of both ends, the CDR3 amounts to 16 amino acids. Germline V CDR1 and CDR2: MNHNS, SASEGT. The CDR3 loop reads CASSFTGPGRFNGYRV.